Listed below are T cell receptor beta chains from one sample, sequenced in a study of blood T cells in healthy people across ages. TCRdb redid the calling of the 5' RACE reads with MiXCR, one entry per CDR3 protein. The sample has 2 million or so distinct CDR3 sequences, around 50% seen once; the top ten hold approximately 2.1%. The sequencing sample was made of blood. The receptor source for this set is a middle-aged woman in good health. The CDR3 runs from the conserved cysteine through the conserved F or W. The order of the fields is V gene, J gene, clone size, D gene, CDR3 DNA, CDR3 protein. D genes are given only for firm matches. Some rows mark clone size as missing; the rest say once, few, many or name a class of expanded clone.

>TRBV9|TRBJ2-5|.|.
TGTGCCAGCAGCGTAGAAGGAGGCCAAGAGACCCAGTACTTC
CASSVEGGQETQYF
>TRBV3-1|TRBJ2-5|.|.
TGTGCCAGCAGCCAAGAATTCAGGAATACCCAGTACTTC
CASSQEFRNTQYF
>TRBV12-3/TRBV12-4|TRBJ2-3|.|.
TGTGCCAGCAGTTTAAGGTCGGGAGGCAGGGGGACAGATACGCAGTATTTT
CASSLRSGGRGTDTQYF
>TRBV6-5|TRBJ1-1|.|.
TGTGCCAGCAGTTATCTAGGGGGGGAGACTGAAGCTTTCTTT
CASSYLGGETEAFF
>TRBV27|TRBJ2-3|.|.
TGTGCCAGCAGCGACACTGGCTCGGGGGTAAATACGCAGTATTTT
CASSDTGSGVNTQYF
>TRBV7-2|TRBJ2-4|few|.
TGTGCCAGCAGCTTAGGGGCGGGGAAAAACATTCAGTACTTC
CASSLGAGKNIQYF
>TRBV28|TRBJ1-2|.|.
TGTGCCAGCAGTTTGCAGGGACGAGCCTATGGCTACACCTTC
CASSLQGRAYGYTF
>TRBV14|TRBJ1-6|.|.
TGTGCCAGCAGCACCCGGGGCTTTAATTCACCCCTCCACTTT
CASSTRGFNSPLHF
>TRBV4-2|TRBJ1-1|.|.
TGTGCCAGCAGCCAAGACTGGGGGCGACTAGGGGCTCTAAACACTGAAGCTTTCTTT
CASSQDWGRLGALNTEAFF
>TRBV3-1|TRBJ2-5|.|.
TGTGCCACCCAGGACTTCCAAGAGACCCAGTACTTC
CATQDFQETQYF
>TRBV25-1|TRBJ1-2|few|.
TGTGCCAGCAGTGACTCGGCAGGGAAGGGTGGCTATGGCTACACCTTC
CASSDSAGKGGYGYTF
>TRBV27|TRBJ2-7|.|.
TGTGCCAGCAGTTATCAGGGGTTTGGGTCCTACGAGCAGTACTTC
CASSYQGFGSYEQYF
>TRBV28|TRBJ1-2|.|TRBD1
TGTGCCAGCAGTTCCCTGGGGGACAGGCTTACTAACTATGGCTACACCTTC
CASSSLGDRLTNYGYTF
>TRBV20-1|TRBJ1-2|.|.
TGCAGTGCTAGAGCCATGTGGGTATATGGCTACACCTTC
CSARAMWVYGYTF
>TRBV5-1|TRBJ2-5|.|.
TGCGCCAGCAGGGCGCGGGGGACACCGACCTTCCAAGAGACCCAGTACTTC
CASRARGTPTFQETQYF
>TRBV6-5|TRBJ2-3|.|TRBD2
TGTGCCAGCAGTTCTCGTGGGGGGGGAGATACGCAGTATTTT
CASSSRGGGDTQYF
>TRBV5-1|TRBJ2-1|.|TRBD1
TGCGCCAGCAGTCCCGTACGGGACAGGGACTACAATGAGCAGTTCTTC
CASSPVRDRDYNEQFF
>TRBV7-2|TRBJ2-3|many|.
TGTGCCAGCAGCCCAGGGGGGGGCAAGACAGATACGCAGTATTTT
CASSPGGGKTDTQYF
>TRBV9|TRBJ2-1|few|.
TGTGCCAGCAGCCCTACCGCCGGGGTCTACAATGAGCAGTTCTTC
CASSPTAGVYNEQFF
>TRBV9|TRBJ2-1|.|.
TGTGCCAGCAGCATAGATGGCGGAGGGGGCAATGAGCAGTTCTTC
CASSIDGGGGNEQFF
>TRBV5-6|TRBJ1-2|.|TRBD1
TGTGCCAGCAGCCGACAGGGGCTCACTAACTATGGCTACACCTTC
CASSRQGLTNYGYTF
>TRBV20-1|TRBJ1-2|.|.
TGCAGTGCTAGAGATCAGGGTTATGGCTACACCTTC
CSARDQGYGYTF
>TRBV20-1|TRBJ1-1|.|.
TGCAGTGCTAGTGCCCCTTGGTGGACTGAAGCTTTCTTT
CSASAPWWTEAFF
>TRBV2|TRBJ1-5|.|.
TGTGCCAGCAGTGGACAGAATCGCAATCAGCCCCAGCATTTT
CASSGQNRNQPQHF
>TRBV29-1|TRBJ1-2|.|.
TGCAGCGTTGCATTGGGACGGGGGAACTATGGCTACACCTTC
CSVALGRGNYGYTF
>TRBV13|TRBJ2-1|.|TRBD2
TGTGCCAGCAGCGCGACTAGCGGGGAGTCCTACAATGAGCAGTTCTTC
CASSATSGESYNEQFF
>TRBV20-1|TRBJ2-1|.|TRBD2
TGCAGTGCTAGAGACCCCGGGACTAGCGCTTACAATGAGCAGTTCTTC
CSARDPGTSAYNEQFF
>TRBV29-1|TRBJ1-5|.|TRBD1
TGCAGCGTGACAGGGGCGAGCAATCAGCCCCAGCATTTT
CSVTGASNQPQHF
>TRBV10-3|TRBJ2-3|few|.
TGTGCCATCAGTGAGTCTGGTGTTGTCACAGATACGCAGTATTTT
CAISESGVVTDTQYF
>TRBV6-1|TRBJ2-6|.|.
TGTGCCAGCAGTAAGAGACCGGGACCCAGCTCTGGGGCCAACGTCCTGACTTTC
CASSKRPGPSSGANVLTF
>TRBV7-2|TRBJ2-1|.|.
TGTGCCAGCAGCTTAGCAGGGGTGGAGACCCAGTTCTTC
CASSLAGVETQFF
>TRBV4-3|TRBJ1-1|once|.
TGCGCCAGCAGCAAAGTCGGAGAGGGCCTCCCCGGGGGTGAAGCTTTCTTT
CASSKVGEGLPGGEAFF
>TRBV7-2|TRBJ2-7|.|.
TGTGCCAGCAGCACTACAAACAGGTCCGGAGTTGACGAGCAGTACTTC
CASSTTNRSGVDEQYF
>TRBV5-1|TRBJ2-5|few|TRBD2
TGCGCCAGCAGCTCCGCGGGGGTAGGCGGGGAGACCCAGTACTTC
CASSSAGVGGETQYF
>TRBV19|TRBJ2-7|few|TRBD1
TGTGCCAGTAGTATGACCGGACAGGTCTACGAGCAGTACTTC
CASSMTGQVYEQYF
>TRBV7-2|TRBJ1-1|few|.
TGTGCCAGCAGCTTAATCGGGGTTACTGAAGCTTTCTTT
CASSLIGVTEAFF
>TRBV25-1|TRBJ1-2|.|TRBD1
TGTGCCAGCAGCGATCCGGGACAGGTCTATGGCTACACCTTC
CASSDPGQVYGYTF
>TRBV7-8|TRBJ2-3|.|TRBD1
TGTGCCAGCAGCCAGACAGGGGGCTTCACAGATACGCAGTATTTT
CASSQTGGFTDTQYF
>TRBV4-1|TRBJ2-3|.|.
TGCGCCAGCAGCCTTGGGAGTAGCGCCCCCGTGGGTGCGCAGTATTTT
CASSLGSSAPVGAQYF
>TRBV20-1|TRBJ2-1|once|.
TGCAGTGCTAGGAGACTACAAAATGAGCAGTTCTTC
CSARRLQNEQFF
>TRBV7-9|TRBJ1-1|few|.
TGTGCCAGCAGCCCCGCGGCAATCCCTGAAGCTTTCTTT
CASSPAAIPEAFF
>TRBV2|TRBJ2-1|.|.
TGTGCCAGCAGTGGAAGCATAAGTGAGCAGTTCTTC
CASSGSISEQFF
>TRBV12-3/TRBV12-4|TRBJ1-2|.|.
TGTGCCAGCAGTTTTTACCCTCTCTCACAGAACAACTATGGCTACACCTTC
CASSFYPLSQNNYGYTF
>TRBV7-8|TRBJ2-3|.|TRBD2
TGTGCCAGCACCCGGCGGGGGAAGGGGACAGATACGCAGTATTTT
CASTRRGKGTDTQYF
>TRBV2|TRBJ2-1|.|.
TGTGCGGTGACAGACCCCTACAATGAGCAGTTCTTC
CAVTDPYNEQFF
>TRBV13|TRBJ2-3|once|TRBD1
TGTGCCAGCAGCTCCCGGGACAGGGGCGTTTCAGATACGCAGTATTTT
CASSSRDRGVSDTQYF
>TRBV28|TRBJ1-2|.|.
TGTGCCAGCACCCTCCTCCCGGGATCCACCGCGGGGTATGGCTACACCTTC
CASTLLPGSTAGYGYTF
>TRBV20-1|TRBJ1-2|once|.
TGCAGTGCTTATGAACAGACAGTTGCTAACTATGGCTACACCTTC
CSAYEQTVANYGYTF
>TRBV5-1|TRBJ1-2|.|.
TGCGCCAGCAGCTTGGACAGACACCCAGTGCGGGGCTACACCTTC
CASSLDRHPVRGYTF
>TRBV29-1|TRBJ1-2|.|.
TGCAGCGTTGAAGTTGGTGGGGATGGCTACACCTTC
CSVEVGGDGYTF